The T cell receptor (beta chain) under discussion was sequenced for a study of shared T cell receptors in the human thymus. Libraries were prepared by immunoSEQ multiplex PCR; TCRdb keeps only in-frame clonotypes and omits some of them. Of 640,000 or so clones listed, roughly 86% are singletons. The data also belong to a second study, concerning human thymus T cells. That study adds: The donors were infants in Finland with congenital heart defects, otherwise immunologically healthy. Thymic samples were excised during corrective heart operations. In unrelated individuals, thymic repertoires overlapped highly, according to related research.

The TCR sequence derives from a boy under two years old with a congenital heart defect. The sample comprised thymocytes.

The DNA for the CDR3 is TGTGCCAGCAGTTTGGACGGGACAGGGTCTGAAAAACTGTTTTTT. It translates to CASSLDGTGSEKLFF. The rearrangement uses TRBV28 and TRBJ1-4; the match to TRBD1 covers 9 bases. Unmatched junction bases numbered 6, after V lost 3 bases and J lost 7 bases. This CDR3 contains 15 residues. The germline V gene has CDR1 MDHEN and CDR2 SYDVKM.